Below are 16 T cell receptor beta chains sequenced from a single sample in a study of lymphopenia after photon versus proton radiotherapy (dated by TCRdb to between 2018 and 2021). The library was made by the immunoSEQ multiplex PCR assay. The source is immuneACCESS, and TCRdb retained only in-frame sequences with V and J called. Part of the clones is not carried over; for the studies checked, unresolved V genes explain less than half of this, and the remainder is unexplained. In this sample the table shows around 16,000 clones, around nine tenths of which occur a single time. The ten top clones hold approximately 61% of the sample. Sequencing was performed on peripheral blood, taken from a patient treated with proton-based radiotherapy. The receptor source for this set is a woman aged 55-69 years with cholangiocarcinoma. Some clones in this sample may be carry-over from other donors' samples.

The CDR3 sequence is CASSYSSTWGTEAFF. CDR3 in DNA: TGTGCCAGCAGTTACTCGAGCACCTGGGGCACTGAAGCTTTCTTT. This chain joins TRBV6-5 and TRBJ1-1; D uncertain. Trimming pared 0 bases from V and 4 bases from J, leaving 12 bases between. This CDR3 contains 15 residues. Germline V CDR1 and CDR2: MNHEY, SVGAGI.

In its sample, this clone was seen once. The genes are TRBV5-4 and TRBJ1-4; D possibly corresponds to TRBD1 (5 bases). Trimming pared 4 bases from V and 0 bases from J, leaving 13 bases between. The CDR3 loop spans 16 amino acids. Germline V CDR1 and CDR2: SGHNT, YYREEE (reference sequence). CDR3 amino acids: CASSRDAVATNEKLFF. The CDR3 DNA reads TGTGCCAGCAGCAGGGACGCCGTTGCAACTAATGAAAAACTGTTTTTT.

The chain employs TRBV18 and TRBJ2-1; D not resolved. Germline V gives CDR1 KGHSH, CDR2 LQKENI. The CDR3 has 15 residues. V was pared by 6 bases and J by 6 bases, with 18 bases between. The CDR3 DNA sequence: TGTGCCAGCTCGCGAGGAACCTCCAAAGCCAATGAGCAGTTCTTC. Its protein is CASSRGTSKANEQFF.

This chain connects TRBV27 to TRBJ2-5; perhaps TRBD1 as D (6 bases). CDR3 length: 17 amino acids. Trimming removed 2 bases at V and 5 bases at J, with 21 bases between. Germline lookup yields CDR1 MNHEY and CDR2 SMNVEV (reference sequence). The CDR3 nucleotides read TGTGCCAGCAGTTTACAGGGGTACAGACAAACAAAGGAGACCCAGTACTTC. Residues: CASSLQGYRQTKETQYF.

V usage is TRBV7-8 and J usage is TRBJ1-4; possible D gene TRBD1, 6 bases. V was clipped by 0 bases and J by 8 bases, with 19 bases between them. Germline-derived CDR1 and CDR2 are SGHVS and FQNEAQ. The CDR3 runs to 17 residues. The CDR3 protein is CASSLAGWGASREKLFF. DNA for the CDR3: TGTGCCAGCAGCTTAGCGGGGTGGGGGGCTAGCCGCGAAAAACTGTTTTTT.

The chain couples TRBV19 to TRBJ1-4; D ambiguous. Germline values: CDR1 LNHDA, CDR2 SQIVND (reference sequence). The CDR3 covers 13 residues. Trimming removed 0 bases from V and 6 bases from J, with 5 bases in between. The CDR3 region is CASSIDLDEKLFF. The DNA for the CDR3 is TGTGCCAGTAGTATAGACCTAGATGAAAAACTGTTTTTT.

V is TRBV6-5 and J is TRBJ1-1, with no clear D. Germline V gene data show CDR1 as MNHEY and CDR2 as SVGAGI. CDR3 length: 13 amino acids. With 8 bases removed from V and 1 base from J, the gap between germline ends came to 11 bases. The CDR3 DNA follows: TGTGCCAGCCGAGCAGCGGGGAACACTGAAGCTTTCTTT. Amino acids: CASRAAGNTEAFF.

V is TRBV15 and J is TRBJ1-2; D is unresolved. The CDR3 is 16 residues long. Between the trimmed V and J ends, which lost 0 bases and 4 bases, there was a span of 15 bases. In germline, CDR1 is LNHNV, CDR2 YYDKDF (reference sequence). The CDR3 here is CATSRDEARRSYGYTF. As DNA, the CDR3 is TGTGCCACCAGCAGAGACGAGGCTCGGAGAAGCTATGGCTACACCTTC.

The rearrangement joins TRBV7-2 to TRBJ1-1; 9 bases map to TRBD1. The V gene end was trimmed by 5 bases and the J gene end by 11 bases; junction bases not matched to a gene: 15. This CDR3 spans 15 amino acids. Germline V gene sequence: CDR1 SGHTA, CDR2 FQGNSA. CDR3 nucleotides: TGTGCCAGCAGCCAAATACAGGGGGCCGCGTCCGTGGCTTTCTTT. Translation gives CASSQIQGAASVAFF.

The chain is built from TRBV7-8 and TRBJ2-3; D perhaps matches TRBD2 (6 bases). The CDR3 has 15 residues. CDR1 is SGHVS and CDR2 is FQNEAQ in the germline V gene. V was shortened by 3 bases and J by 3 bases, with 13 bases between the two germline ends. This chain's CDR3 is CASSFSGRKTDTQYF. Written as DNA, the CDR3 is TGTGCCAGCAGCTTTTCCGGGAGAAAGACAGATACGCAGTATTTT.

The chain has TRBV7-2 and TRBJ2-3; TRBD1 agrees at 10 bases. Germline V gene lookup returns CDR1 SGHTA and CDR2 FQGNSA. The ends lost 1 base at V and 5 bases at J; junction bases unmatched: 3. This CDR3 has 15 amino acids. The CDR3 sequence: CASSLGDRGIDTQYF. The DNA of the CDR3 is TGTGCCAGCAGCTTAGGGGACAGGGGTATAGATACGCAGTATTTT. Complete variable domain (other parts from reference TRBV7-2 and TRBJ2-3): GAGVSQSPSNKVTEKGKDVELRCDPISGHTALYWYRQSLGQGLEFLIYFQGNSAPDKSGLPSDRFSAERTGGSVSTLTIQRTQQEDSAVYLCASSLGDRGIDTQYFGPGTRLTVL.

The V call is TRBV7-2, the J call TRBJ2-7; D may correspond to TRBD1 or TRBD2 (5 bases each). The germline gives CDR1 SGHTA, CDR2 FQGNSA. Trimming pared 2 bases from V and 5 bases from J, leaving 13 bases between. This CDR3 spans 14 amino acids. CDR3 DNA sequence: TGTGCCAGCAGCTTAACCTCCGGGACCCACGAGCAGTACTTC. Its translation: CASSLTSGTHEQYF.

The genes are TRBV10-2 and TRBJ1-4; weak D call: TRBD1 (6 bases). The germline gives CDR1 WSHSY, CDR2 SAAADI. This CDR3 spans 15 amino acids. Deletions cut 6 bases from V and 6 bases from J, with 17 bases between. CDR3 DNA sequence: TGCGCCAGCAGAAGACGACGGGGGCTAGATGAAAAACTGTTTTTT. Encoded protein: CASRRRRGLDEKLFF.

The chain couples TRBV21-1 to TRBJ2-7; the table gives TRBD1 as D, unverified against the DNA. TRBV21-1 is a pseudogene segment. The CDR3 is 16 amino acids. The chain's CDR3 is CASSKKPRQVHREQYF. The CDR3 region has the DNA TGTGCCAGCAGCAAAAAACCGAGACAGGTTCATCGCGAGCAGTACTTC.

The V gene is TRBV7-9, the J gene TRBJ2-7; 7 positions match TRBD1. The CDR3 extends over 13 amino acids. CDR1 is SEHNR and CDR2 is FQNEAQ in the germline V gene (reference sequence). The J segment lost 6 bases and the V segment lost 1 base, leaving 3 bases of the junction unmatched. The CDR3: CASSLGQGFEQYF. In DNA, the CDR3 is TGTGCCAGCAGCTTAGGACAGGGATTCGAGCAGTACTTC.

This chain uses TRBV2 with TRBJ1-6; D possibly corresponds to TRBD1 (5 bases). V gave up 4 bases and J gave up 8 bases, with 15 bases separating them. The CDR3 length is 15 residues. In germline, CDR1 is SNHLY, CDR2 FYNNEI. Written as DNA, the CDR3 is TGTGCCAGCAGTGTTTTAGGGGACTCACATTCACCCCTCCACTTT. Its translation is CASSVLGDSHSPLHF.